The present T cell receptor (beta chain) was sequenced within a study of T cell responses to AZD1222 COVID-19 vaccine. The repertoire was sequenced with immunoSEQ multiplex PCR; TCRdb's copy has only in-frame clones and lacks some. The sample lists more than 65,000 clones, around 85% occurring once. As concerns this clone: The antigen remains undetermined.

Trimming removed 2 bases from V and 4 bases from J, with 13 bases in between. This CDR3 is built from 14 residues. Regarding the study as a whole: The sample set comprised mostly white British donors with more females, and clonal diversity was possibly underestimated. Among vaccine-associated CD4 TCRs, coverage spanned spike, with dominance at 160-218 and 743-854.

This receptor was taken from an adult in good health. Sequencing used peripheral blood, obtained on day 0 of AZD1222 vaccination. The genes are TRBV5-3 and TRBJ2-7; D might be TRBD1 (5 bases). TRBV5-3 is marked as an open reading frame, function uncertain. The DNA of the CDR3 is TGTGCCAGAAGCTTTACCAGGGCCTCGTACGAGCAGTACTTC. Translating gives CARSFTRASYEQYF.